There are many counts of the clone carrying this TCR beta chain. Its target is unknown. This sample is part of a study of human T cells and chemical hapten exposure. At the level of the study: Sensitization was performed using 2% DPC on a roughly 2 cm by roughly 2 cm upper inner arm skin site. Study-wide points: Those TCRs sitting above 1 in 1000 frequency stayed the same with DPC sensitization.

Via MiXCR, TCRdb re-called the RACE reads, giving one row per CDR3 protein. The sample holds about 380,000 distinct CDR3 sequences, approximately 5% seen once. Trimming stripped 5 bases from V and 5 bases from J, with 11 bases between. The germline V gene has CDR1 SGHRS and CDR2 YFSETQ. CDR3 size: 13 residues. The time point here: pre-sensitization, week 0. Documented treatment: therapeutic diphenylcyclopropenone sensitization with weekly scalp DPC. The source was whole blood, collected in connection with sensitization to the hapten diphenylcyclopropenone (DPC). This chain connects TRBV5-1 to TRBJ2-4; tentatively, D is TRBD2 (6 bases). The TCR originated in a woman in her 50s with alopecia areata. Some clones in this sample may be carry-over from other donors' samples. The CDR3 DNA follows: TGCGCCAGCAGGCCTAGCGTCGAAAACATTCAGTACTTC. It specifies CASRPSVENIQYF. Together with reference TRBV5-1 and TRBJ2-4, the CDR3 gives the full variable domain: KAGVTQTPRYLIKTRGQQVTLSCSPISGHRSVSWYQQTPGQGLQFLFEYFSETQRNKGNFPGRFSGRQFSNSRSEMNVSTLELGDSALYLCASRPSVENIQYFGAGTRLSVL.